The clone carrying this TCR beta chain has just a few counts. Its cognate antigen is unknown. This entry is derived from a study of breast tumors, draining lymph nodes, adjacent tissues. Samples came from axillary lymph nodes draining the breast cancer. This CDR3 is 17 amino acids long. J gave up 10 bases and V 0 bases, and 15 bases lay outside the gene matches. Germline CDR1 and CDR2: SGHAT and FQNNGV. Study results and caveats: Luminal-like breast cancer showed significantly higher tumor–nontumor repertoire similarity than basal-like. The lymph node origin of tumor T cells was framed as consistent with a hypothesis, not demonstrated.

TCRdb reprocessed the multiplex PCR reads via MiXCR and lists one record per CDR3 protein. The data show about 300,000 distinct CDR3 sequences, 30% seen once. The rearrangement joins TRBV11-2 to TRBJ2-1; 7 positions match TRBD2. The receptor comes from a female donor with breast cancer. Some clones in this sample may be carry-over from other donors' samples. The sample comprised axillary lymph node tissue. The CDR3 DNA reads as TGTGCCAGCAGCTTAGAGGGTGTTAACGGGAGGTCGGGGGAGCAGTTCTTC. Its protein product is CASSLEGVNGRSGEQFF.